Presented here are 13 T cell receptor beta chains from one specimen sequenced in a study of response to subunit inactivated influenza vaccine listed by TCRdb under 2018. Libraries were built with RT-PCR. For sequencing, an Illumina HiSeq 2500 was employed. TCRdb reran the public reads through fastp at Q25 and MiXCR, keeping productive beta chains. Rows are unified per CDR3 protein, each entry keeping the most common DNA and genes. Counted in this sample were about 650,000 distinct CDR3 sequences; 14% of them appeared once. Around 7.6% of the sample is taken by the ten largest. The sequences come from PBMCs from blood, collected roughly 15 days before vaccination. Receptors originate from a man aged 50 or older who received an inactivated influenza vaccine. Donor details come from another sample of the same person, matched by shared clones.

The chain is built from TRBV12-3 or TRBV12-4 and TRBJ2-3, with 8 bases fitting TRBD2. The CDR3 has 15 residues. V gave up 8 bases and J gave up 4 bases; unmatched junction bases: 11. CDR3 in DNA: TGTGCCAGCCCCCCCTGCGGGGGGTCATCAGATACGCAGTATTTT. This sequence encodes CASPPCGGSSDTQYF.

This chain joins TRBV20-1 and TRBJ2-1, with TRBD2 matching over 12 bases. Germline loops: CDR1 DFQATT, CDR2 SNEGSKA (reference sequence). This CDR3 has 17 amino acids. After removal of 4 bases from V and 7 bases from J, the junction contained 14 bases not matched to a gene. CDR3 in amino acids: CSATKTSGSRARNEQFF. For the CDR3, the DNA is TGCAGTGCTACCAAGACTAGCGGGAGTAGGGCGCGGAATGAGCAGTTCTTC.

This clonotype was observed a handful of times. V is TRBV4-2 and J is TRBJ2-1; 7 bases agree with TRBD2. This CDR3 is built from 16 residues. V trimming: 1 base; J trimming: 4 bases; junction bases outside the gene matches: 7. Germline-derived CDR1 and CDR2 are LGHNA and YNFKEQ. The CDR3: CASSQGWGGRYNEQFF. For the CDR3, the DNA is TGTGCCAGCAGCCAAGGGTGGGGGGGGAGATACAATGAGCAGTTCTTC.

The chain employs TRBV29-1 and TRBJ2-3; D possibly corresponds to TRBD1 (5 bases). Trimming took 2 bases from V and 4 from J, leaving 16 bases between them. CDR3 length: 15 amino acids. CDR1 is SQVTM, CDR2 ANQGSEA, per germline. This CDR3 reads CSVENWGVQPDTQYF. CDR3 bases: TGCAGCGTTGAAAACTGGGGCGTACAGCCAGATACGCAGTATTTT.

Ten or more counts support this clonotype. V and J are TRBV4-1 and TRBJ1-4; D uncertain. CDR1 is MGHRA and CDR2 is YSYEKL in the germline V gene. With 4 bases removed from V and 7 bases from J, the gap between germline ends came to 10 bases. This CDR3 is built from 13 residues. The CDR3 here is CASSLTRTEKLFF. CDR3 DNA sequence: TGCGCCAGCAGCCTCACTCGGACTGAAAAACTGTTTTTT.

This clonotype was counted between two and nine times. The chain uses TRBV7-2 and TRBJ1-1; D remains ambiguous. The CDR3 totals 15 residues. Germline assignment: CDR1 SGHTA and CDR2 FQGNSA. Trimming pared 2 bases from V and 2 bases from J, leaving 12 bases between. The chain's CDR3 is CASSLPSWRNTEAFF. The CDR3 bases are TGTGCCAGCAGCTTACCCTCTTGGCGAAACACTGAAGCTTTCTTT.

This clonotype occurred many times. The rearrangement joins TRBV3-1 to TRBJ2-2; 9 bases match TRBD2. Looked up from germline, CDR1 is LGHDT and CDR2 is YNNKEL (reference sequence). V lost 1 base to trimming and J lost 6 bases; unmatched junction nucleotides: 6. The CDR3 is 16 residues long. This CDR3 is CASSQGLAGAAGELFF. The CDR3 DNA follows: TGTGCCAGCAGCCAAGGTTTAGCGGGGGCCGCCGGGGAGCTGTTTTTT.

The chain employs TRBV3-1 and TRBJ2-2; 8 bases map to TRBD1. V gave up 3 bases and J gave up 7 bases; unmatched junction bases: 1. This CDR3 spans 13 amino acids. The germline V gene encodes CDR1 LGHDT and CDR2 YNNKEL (reference sequence). The CDR3, as DNA: TGTGCCAGCAGCCACGGGACAGGCGGGGAGCTGTTTTTT. Amino acids: CASSHGTGGELFF.

This clonotype was seen at least ten times. One junction end disagrees with the germline gene, perhaps due to a read error. V and J are TRBV4-3 and TRBJ2-3, with D possibly matching TRBD2 (6 bases). Looked up from germline, CDR1 is LGHNA and CDR2 is YSLEER. This CDR3 is 14 amino acids long. In nucleotides, the CDR3 is TGCGCCAGCAGCCAAGATCAGTTCCTAGCGCCCCTTACTTTT. This gives the protein CASSQDQFLAPLTF.

A remark on this clonotype: At one of its ends the junction is not consistent with the germline gene, which may arise from a read error. The chain uses TRBV20-1 and TRBJ1-4; D is possibly TRBD1 (5 bases). The CDR3 is made up of 13 amino acids. Looked up from germline, CDR1 is DFQATT and CDR2 is SNEGSKA (reference sequence). The CDR3 bases are TGCAGTGCTAGAAAAGGGGCTAAGGAAAAACTGTTTTTT. Its translation is CSARKGAKEKLFF.

CDR3 region: CASSLVPEDNEKLFF. In DNA, the CDR3 is TGCGCCAGCAGCTTGGTACCGGAAGATAATGAAAAACTGTTTTTT. The chain uses TRBV5-1 and TRBJ1-4; no clear D gene. The CDR3 has 15 amino acids. Germline V gene sequence: CDR1 SGHRS, CDR2 YFSETQ. Trimming took off 0 bases at V and 4 bases at J, with 10 bases between the two ends.

This clonotype was recorded a few times. This sequence joins TRBV7-9 and TRBJ2-7; D remains ambiguous. V was pared by 1 base and J by 4 bases, with 14 bases between. CDR1 and CDR2 from the germline V gene are SEHNR and FQNEAQ (reference sequence). The CDR3 has 15 amino acids. CDR3 loop: CASSLGMTPLYEQYF. DNA of the CDR3: TGTGCCAGCAGCTTAGGGATGACTCCGCTTTACGAGCAGTACTTC. Variable domain in full (rest from reference TRBV7-9 and TRBJ2-7): DTGVSQNPRHKITKRGQNVTFRCDPISEHNRLYWYRQTLGQGPEFLTYFQNEAQLEKSRLLSDRFSAERPKGSFSTLEIQRTEQGDSAMYLCASSLGMTPLYEQYFGPGTRLTVT.

Ten or more counts support this clonotype. The V and J genes are TRBV20-1 and TRBJ1-3; D unclear. The germline V gene encodes CDR1 DFQATT and CDR2 SNEGSKA (reference sequence). Between the trimmed V and J ends, which lost 3 bases and 0 bases, there was a span of 6 bases. The CDR3 covers 13 residues. CDR3 residues: CSARTSSGNTIYF. CDR3 in DNA: TGCAGTGCTAGGACCTCCTCTGGAAACACCATATATTTT.